These T cell receptor beta chains were read from a single sample in a study of quantifying T cell responses using KT2 cells. TCRdb re-called the UMI-ligation and nested PCR reads with MiXCR, one entry per CDR3 protein. The table includes tens of thousands of distinct CDR3 sequences, 9% to 15% detected once. The sequenced sample was PBMCs spiked with cells of the T cell clone KT2. Every receptor here comes from a human donor. Both conserved end residues are part of each CDR3. The D gene is left open where the match is weak. Some rows have no size entry. The others give once, few or many, or a class for an expanded clone.

clone size	V gene	J gene	D gene	CDR3 protein	CDR3 DNA
-	TRBV6-5	TRBJ1-1	-	CASSYRRGDVSPEAFF	TGTGCCAGCAGTTATCGCCGAGGGGATGTTAGCCCTGAAGCTTTCTTT
few	TRBV10-3	TRBJ1-1	-	CAISPRPEVTEAFF	TGTGCCATCAGTCCCCGCCCCGAGGTCACTGAAGCTTTCTTT
few	TRBV7-2	TRBJ2-3	-	CASSSSASDTQYF	TGTGCCAGCAGCTCCTCAGCATCAGATACGCAGTATTTT
few	TRBV10-2	TRBJ1-5	TRBD1	CATGKTTGVPNQPQHF	TGCGCCACCGGGAAAACGACAGGGGTACCCAATCAGCCCCAGCATTTT
few	TRBV5-1	TRBJ2-1	TRBD2	CASSFISLTSGGAHEQFF	TGCGCCAGCAGCTTTATATCCTTGACTAGCGGGGGGGCCCATGAGCAGTTCTTC
few	TRBV29-1	TRBJ1-5	-	CSVGDEPQHF	TGCAGCGTTGGTGACGAGCCCCAGCATTTT
few	TRBV20-1	TRBJ2-3	-	CSAREGINTDTQYF	TGCAGTGCTAGAGAGGGGATCAACACAGATACGCAGTATTTT
-	TRBV11-2	TRBJ2-3	-	CASSRGGPTDTQYF	TGTGCCAGCAGCCGTGGCGGGCCTACAGATACGCAGTATTTT
-	TRBV5-1	TRBJ1-2	TRBD1	CASSLGGQGNYGYTF	TGCGCCAGCAGCTTGGGGGGACAGGGAAACTATGGCTACACCTTC
-	TRBV24-1	TRBJ2-7	-	CATSDPTGLSGTYEQYF	TGTGCCACCAGTGATCCGACGGGACTGTCGGGGACCTACGAGCAGTACTTC
many	TRBV2	TRBJ1-2	TRBD1	CASTRDRVNYGYTF	TGTGCCAGCACCAGGGACAGGGTGAACTATGGCTACACCTTC
-	TRBV14	TRBJ2-2	-	CASSPRNWGTGELFF	TGTGCCAGCAGCCCACGGAATTGGGGCACCGGGGAGCTGTTTTTT
-	TRBV10-3	TRBJ2-3	-	CAIATITDTQYF	TGTGCCATCGCGACAATCACAGATACGCAGTATTTT
many	TRBV6-4	TRBJ1-1	-	CASSDSGANTEAFF	TGTGCCAGCAGTGACTCTGGGGCCAACACTGAAGCTTTCTTT